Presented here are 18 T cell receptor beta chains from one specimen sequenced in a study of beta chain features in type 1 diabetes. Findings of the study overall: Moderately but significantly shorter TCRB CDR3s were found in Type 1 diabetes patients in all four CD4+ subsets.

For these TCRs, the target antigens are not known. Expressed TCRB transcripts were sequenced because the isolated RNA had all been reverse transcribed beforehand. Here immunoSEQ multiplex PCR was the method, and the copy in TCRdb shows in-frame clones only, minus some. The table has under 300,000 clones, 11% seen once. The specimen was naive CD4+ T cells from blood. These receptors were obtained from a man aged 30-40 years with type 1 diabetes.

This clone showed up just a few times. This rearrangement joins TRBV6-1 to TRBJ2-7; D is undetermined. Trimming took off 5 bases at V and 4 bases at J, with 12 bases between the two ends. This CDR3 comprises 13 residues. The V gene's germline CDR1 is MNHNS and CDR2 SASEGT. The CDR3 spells CASSNEEKYEQYF. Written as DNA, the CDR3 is TGTGCCAGCAGTAATGAAGAGAAGTACGAGCAGTACTTC.

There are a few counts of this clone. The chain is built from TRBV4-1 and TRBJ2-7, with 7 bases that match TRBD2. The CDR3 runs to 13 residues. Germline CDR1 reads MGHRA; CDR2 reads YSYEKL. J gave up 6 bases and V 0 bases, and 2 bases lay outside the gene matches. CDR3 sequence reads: CASSQDREGEQYF. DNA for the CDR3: TGCGCCAGCAGCCAAGACAGGGAGGGCGAGCAGTACTTC.

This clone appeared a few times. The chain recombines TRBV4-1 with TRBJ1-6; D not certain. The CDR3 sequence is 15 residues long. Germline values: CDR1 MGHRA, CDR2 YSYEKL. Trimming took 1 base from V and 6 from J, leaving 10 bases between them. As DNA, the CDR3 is TGCGCCAGCAGCCAAGTTCCGGGTCTTAATTCACCCCTCCACTTT. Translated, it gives CASSQVPGLNSPLHF.

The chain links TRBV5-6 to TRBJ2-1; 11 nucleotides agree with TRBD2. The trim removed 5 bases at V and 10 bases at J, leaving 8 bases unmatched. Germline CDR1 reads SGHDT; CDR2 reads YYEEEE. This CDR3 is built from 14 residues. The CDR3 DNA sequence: TGTGCCAGCAGTTCCCTAGCGGGGGGACGAGAGCAGTTCTTC. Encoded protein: CASSSLAGGREQFF.

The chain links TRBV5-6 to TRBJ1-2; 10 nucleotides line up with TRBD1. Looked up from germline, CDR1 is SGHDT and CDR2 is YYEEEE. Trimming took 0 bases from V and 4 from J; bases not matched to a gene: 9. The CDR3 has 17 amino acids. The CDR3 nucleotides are TGTGCCAGCAGCTTGGGAGGACAGGGGGGTTTTGGCTATGGCTACACCTTC. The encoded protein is CASSLGGQGGFGYGYTF.

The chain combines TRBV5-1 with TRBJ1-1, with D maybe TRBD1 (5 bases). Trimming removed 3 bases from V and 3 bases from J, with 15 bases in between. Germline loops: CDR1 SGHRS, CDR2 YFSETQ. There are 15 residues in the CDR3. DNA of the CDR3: TGCGCCAGCAGCTCCCCCACGGCGGGGGACACTGAAGCTTTCTTT. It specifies CASSSPTAGDTEAFF. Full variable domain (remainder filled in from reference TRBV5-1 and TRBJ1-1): KAGVTQTPRYLIKTRGQQVTLSCSPISGHRSVSWYQQTPGQGLQFLFEYFSETQRNKGNFPGRFSGRQFSNSRSEMNVSTLELGDSALYLCASSSPTAGDTEAFFGQGTRLTVV.

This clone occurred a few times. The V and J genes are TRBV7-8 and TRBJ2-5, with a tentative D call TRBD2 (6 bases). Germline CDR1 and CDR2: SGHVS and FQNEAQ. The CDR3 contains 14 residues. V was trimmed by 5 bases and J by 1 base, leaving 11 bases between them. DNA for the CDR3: TGTGCCAGCAGCATTACTAGCCGCCAAGAGACCCAGTACTTC. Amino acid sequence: CASSITSRQETQYF.

The CDR3 protein is CASSLGERDTQYF. DNA of the CDR3: TGCGCCAGCAGCTTGGGGGAGCGAGATACGCAGTATTTT. The chain uses TRBV5-1 and TRBJ2-3; D possibly corresponds to TRBD2 (5 bases). The CDR3 spans 13 residues. The V end was cut by 0 bases, the J end by 5 bases, with 7 bases between. CDR1 is SGHRS and CDR2 is YFSETQ in the germline V gene.

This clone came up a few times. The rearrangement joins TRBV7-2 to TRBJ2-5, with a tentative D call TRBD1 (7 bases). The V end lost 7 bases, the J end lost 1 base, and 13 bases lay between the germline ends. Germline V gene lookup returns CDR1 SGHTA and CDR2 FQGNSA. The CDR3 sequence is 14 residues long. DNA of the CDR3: TGTGCCAGCACCTTTCAGGGGGGCCAAGAGACCCAGTACTTC. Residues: CASTFQGGQETQYF.

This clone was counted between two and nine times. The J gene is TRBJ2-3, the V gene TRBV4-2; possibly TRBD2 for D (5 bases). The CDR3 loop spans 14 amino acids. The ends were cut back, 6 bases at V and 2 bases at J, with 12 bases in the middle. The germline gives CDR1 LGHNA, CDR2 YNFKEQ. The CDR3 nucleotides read TGTGCCAGCAGTGAGGGAAGGCCCACAGATACGCAGTATTTT. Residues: CASSEGRPTDTQYF.

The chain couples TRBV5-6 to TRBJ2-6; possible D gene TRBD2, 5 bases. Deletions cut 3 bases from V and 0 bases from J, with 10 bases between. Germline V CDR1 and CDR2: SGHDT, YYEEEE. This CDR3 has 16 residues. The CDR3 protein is CASSSRVSSGANVLTF. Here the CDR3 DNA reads TGTGCCAGCAGCTCGCGGGTGAGCTCTGGGGCCAACGTCCTGACTTTC.

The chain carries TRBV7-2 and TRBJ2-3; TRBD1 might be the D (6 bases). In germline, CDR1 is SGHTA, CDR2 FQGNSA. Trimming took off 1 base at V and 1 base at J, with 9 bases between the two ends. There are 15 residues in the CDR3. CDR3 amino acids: CASSLVGARTDTQYF. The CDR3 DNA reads TGTGCCAGCAGCTTAGTGGGGGCTCGCACAGATACGCAGTATTTT.

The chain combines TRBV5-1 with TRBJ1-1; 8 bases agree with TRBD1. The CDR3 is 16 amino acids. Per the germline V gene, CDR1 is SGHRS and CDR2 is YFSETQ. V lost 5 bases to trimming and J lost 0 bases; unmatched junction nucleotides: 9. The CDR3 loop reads CASRDRGRPLNTEAFF. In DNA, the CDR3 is TGCGCCAGCAGAGACAGGGGCCGACCCTTGAACACTGAAGCTTTCTTT.

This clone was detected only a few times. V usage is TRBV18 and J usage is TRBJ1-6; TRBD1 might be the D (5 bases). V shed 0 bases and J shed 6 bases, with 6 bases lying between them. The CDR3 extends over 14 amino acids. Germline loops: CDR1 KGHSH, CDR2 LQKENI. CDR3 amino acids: CASSPPTVNSPLHF. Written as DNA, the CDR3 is TGTGCCAGCTCACCACCGACAGTTAATTCACCCCTCCACTTT.

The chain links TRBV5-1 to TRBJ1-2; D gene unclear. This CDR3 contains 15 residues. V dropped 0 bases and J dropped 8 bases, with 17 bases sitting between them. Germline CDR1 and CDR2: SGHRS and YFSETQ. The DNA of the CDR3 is TGCGCCAGCAGCTTGGGGGCGGCCCGAGGGTACGGCTACACCTTC. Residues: CASSLGAARGYGYTF.

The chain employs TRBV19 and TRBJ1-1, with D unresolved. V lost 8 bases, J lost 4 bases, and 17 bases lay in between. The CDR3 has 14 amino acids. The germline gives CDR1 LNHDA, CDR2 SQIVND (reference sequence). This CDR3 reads CASRLLREGTEAFF. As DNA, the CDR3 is TGTGCCAGTCGCCTCCTCCGGGAGGGCACTGAAGCTTTCTTT. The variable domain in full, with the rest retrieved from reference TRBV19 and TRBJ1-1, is DGGITQSPKYLFRKEGQNVTLSCEQNLNHDAMYWYRQDPGQGLRLIYYSQIVNDFQKGDIAEGYSVSREKKESFPLTVTSAQKNPTAFYLCASRLLREGTEAFFGQGTRLTVV.

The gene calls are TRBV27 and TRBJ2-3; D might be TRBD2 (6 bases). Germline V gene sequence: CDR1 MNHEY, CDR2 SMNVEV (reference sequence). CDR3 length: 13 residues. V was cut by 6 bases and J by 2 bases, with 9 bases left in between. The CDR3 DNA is TGTGCCAGCAGATGGGGGGTCACAGATACGCAGTATTTT. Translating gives CASRWGVTDTQYF.

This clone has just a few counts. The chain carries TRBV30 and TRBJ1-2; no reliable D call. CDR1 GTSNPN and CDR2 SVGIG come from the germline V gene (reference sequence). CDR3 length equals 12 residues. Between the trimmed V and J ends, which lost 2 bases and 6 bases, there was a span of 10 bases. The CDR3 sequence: CAWSPGIHGYTF. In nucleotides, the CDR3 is TGTGCCTGGAGTCCCGGTATCCATGGCTACACCTTC.